This TCR beta chain was identified during a study of blood T cell repertoires in COVID-19. On the study more broadly: Samples came from the United States, Italy and Spain, spanning acute and convalescent COVID-19. T cells, B-cell-depleted T cells, or PBMCs provided the cDNA or gDNA that served as material.

Authors' processing steps: The assay estimated nucleated cells by amplifying reference gene primers. Clones were read by immunoSEQ multiplex PCR, and TCRdb kept only the in-frame ones, dropping some. That table furnishes V, J and clone size, whereas the DNA furnished D and trimming. The sample contains a few hundred thousand clones, about 89% of which appear only once. The TCR was taken from a man younger than 30 who had recovered from COVID-19. The sequenced sample was peripheral blood.

The CDR3 reads CASNRQGWIGEKLFF. CDR3 nucleotide sequence: TGTGCCAGCAACAGACAGGGGTGGATAGGGGAAAAACTGTTTTTT. The chain recombines TRBV6-6 with TRBJ1-4; 8 nucleotides align to TRBD1. V shed 7 bases, J shed 8 bases, and the junction held 12 bases outside the gene matches. CDR3 size: 15 residues. Germline values: CDR1 MNHNY, CDR2 SVGAGI (reference sequence).